This is a list of T cell receptor beta chains from one sample in a study of T cells after yellow fever vaccination. TCRdb re-called the 5' RACE reads with MiXCR, one entry per CDR3 protein. Of some 350,000 distinct CDR3 sequences listed, approximately 10% are singletons. The material was PBMCs, obtained on the day of the first yellow fever vaccination. The receptors originated from a man aged 18 to 30 who received the YFV17D yellow fever vaccine. Each CDR3 is given with its conserved first and last residue. Fields, in order: CDR3 DNA, CDR3 protein, V gene, clone size, J gene, D gene. D genes are given only for firm matches. The size entry is marked missing in some rows and otherwise reads once, few, many or a size class.

TGCGCCAGCAGCTCAGCACCGAGGGACACTGAAGCTTTCTTT,CASSSAPRDTEAFF,TRBV5-1,.,TRBJ1-1,.
TGTGCCAGCAGTCAAACAGGTTACTCCTACGAGCAGTACTTC,CASSQTGYSYEQYF,TRBV6-2/TRBV6-3,.,TRBJ2-7,.
TGTGCCAGCAGTGAGCCTGTACGACAGGGCGGGGCTTCGACCTTC,CASSEPVRQGGASTF,TRBV2,few,TRBJ1-2,TRBD1
TGTGCCAGCAGCGGACAGGGGTCCTATGGCTACACCTTC,CASSGQGSYGYTF,TRBV13,few,TRBJ1-2,TRBD1
TGTGCCAGCAGTCCGAAGGACAGAAGCACAGATACGCAGTATTTT,CASSPKDRSTDTQYF,TRBV5-4,.,TRBJ2-3,.
TGTGCCAGCTCAGCCCAGGAAAGTAACACTGAAGCTTTCTTT,CASSAQESNTEAFF,TRBV18,.,TRBJ1-1,.
TGTGCCACCAGCAGAGATCCTCCGGTGGGCTATGGCTACACCTTC,CATSRDPPVGYGYTF,TRBV15,few,TRBJ1-2,.
TGTGCCACCCGACAGAGCCGGGAGGGAAACACCATATATTTT,CATRQSREGNTIYF,TRBV6-1,.,TRBJ1-3,.
TGTGCCAGCAGTTTAGGGTTAGCGGGGGGTGGGGAGATCCAGTACTTC,CASSLGLAGGGEIQYF,TRBV12-3/TRBV12-4,.,TRBJ2-5,TRBD2
TGCGCCAGCAGCCAAGAGAGCGCGGGGGGGTTAGAGACCCAGTACTTC,CASSQESAGGLETQYF,TRBV4-3,many,TRBJ2-5,TRBD2
TGTGCCAGCAGCTTAGACCCGGGCCGCACAGATACGCAGTATTTT,CASSLDPGRTDTQYF,TRBV7-2,.,TRBJ2-3,.
TGTGCCAGCAGTTACTCGAGGCTAGCGGGGGGTCCGTACCAAGAGACCCAGTACTTC,CASSYSRLAGGPYQETQYF,TRBV6-2/TRBV6-3,few,TRBJ2-5,TRBD2
TGTGCCAGCAGCTTATCGTTACAAGAGAACACTGAAGCTTTCTTT,CASSLSLQENTEAFF,TRBV7-8,few,TRBJ1-1,.
TGTGCCAGCAGCCCACGACCCAGCGTGGGGGGATGGAATGAGCAGTTCTTC,CASSPRPSVGGWNEQFF,TRBV3-1,.,TRBJ2-1,.
TGCAGTGCTAGAGTTAGAGCGGGAGGGGGGGAGACCCAGTACTTC,CSARVRAGGGETQYF,TRBV20-1,.,TRBJ2-5,TRBD2
TGTGCCAGCAGTTACACGACTAGCGGGGGAGGTGATAGGTACGAGCAGTACTTC,CASSYTTSGGGDRYEQYF,TRBV6-5,.,TRBJ2-7,TRBD2
TGTGCCAGCAGTTATGCAAAGCTGGGCGAGCAGTACTTC,CASSYAKLGEQYF,TRBV6-6,few,TRBJ2-7,.
TGTGCCAGCAGCCGGACAGGGTGGGAGCAGTACTTC,CASSRTGWEQYF,TRBV11-2,many,TRBJ2-7,TRBD1
TGTGCCAGCAGTTCGGACGTGATCGGGACCCAGTACTTC,CASSSDVIGTQYF,TRBV12-3/TRBV12-4,few,TRBJ2-5,.
TGTGCCAGCACCAAATGGGCCGCCGGGGCATCCAATCAGCCCCAGCATTTT,CASTKWAAGASNQPQHF,TRBV18,.,TRBJ1-5,.
TGCGCCAGCAGCCAAGGGTACAGGGGATACACCATATATTTT,CASSQGYRGYTIYF,TRBV4-3,.,TRBJ1-3,TRBD1
TGTGCCAGCAGCCTCAGCAGGGCGAACACCGGGGAGCTGTTTTTT,CASSLSRANTGELFF,TRBV6-1,few,TRBJ2-2,.
TGTGCCAGCAAAGGGGGGACACTGAACACCGGGGAGCTGTTTTTT,CASKGGTLNTGELFF,TRBV2,.,TRBJ2-2,.
TGTGCCAGCAGCCCGAACACCGGGGAGCTGTTTTTT,CASSPNTGELFF,TRBV18,many,TRBJ2-2,.
TGTGCCAGCAGCCCCAACCTGCGGCAGATGAACACTGAAGCTTTCTTT,CASSPNLRQMNTEAFF,TRBV11-2,.,TRBJ1-1,.
TGTGCCAGCAGTTACATCTGGGGATCCAGCACTGAAGCTTTCTTT,CASSYIWGSSTEAFF,TRBV6-5,many,TRBJ1-1,.
TGTGCCAGCAGCTTGCCCACAGGGGCGAATGAGCAGTTCTTC,CASSLPTGANEQFF,TRBV5-6,few,TRBJ2-1,TRBD1
TGCGCCAGCAGTCTCCCGGGACTAGGAACCCAGTACTTC,CASSLPGLGTQYF,TRBV23-1,.,TRBJ2-5,TRBD2
TGTGCCAGCAGAAGGCCGGGACAGGGGGCACAGGGCTACACCTTC,CASRRPGQGAQGYTF,TRBV11-2,few,TRBJ1-2,TRBD1
TGCGCCAGCAGCTTGGGACTAGCGGGGGGTAGCTCCTACGAGCAGTACTTC,CASSLGLAGGSSYEQYF,TRBV5-1,few,TRBJ2-7,TRBD2
TGCGCCAGCACTCTCGGGGGGGCGGTGGGGGCCAACGTCCTGACTTTC,CASTLGGAVGANVLTF,TRBV4-1,few,TRBJ2-6,TRBD2
TGTGCCAGCAGTGCCCCGGGACTGATCGGAGAGACCCAGTACTTC,CASSAPGLIGETQYF,TRBV6-2/TRBV6-3,few,TRBJ2-5,.
TGCGCCAGCAGCTTGGGGCCCCAGAGTGATGGCTACACCTTC,CASSLGPQSDGYTF,TRBV5-1,many,TRBJ1-2,.
TGCAGTGCCCTGGTAGGGCGGGCAGATACGCAGTATTTT,CSALVGRADTQYF,TRBV20-1,.,TRBJ2-3,.